This T cell receptor (beta chain) came from a study of graft-versus-host responses after intestinal transplantation. Study information: Each of the recipients got a multivisceral, liver-intestinal, or isolated intestinal transplant.

Study results and limitations: GvH clonotypes were identified within recipient marrow, with a subset emerging first in ileum or blood.

Turning to this clone: The antigen is not known.

Sequencing was performed with immunoSEQ multiplex PCR; in TCRdb, only in-frame clones are kept and a portion is missing. The data hold 98,000 or so clones, with about 88% observed a single time. The material was unstimulated CD4+ T cells sorted from spleen or lymph node cells, obtained before intestinal transplant. The receptor comes from a human donor who received an intestinal transplant.

The chain's CDR3 is CASSYRPGRNEQYF. CDR3 sequence (DNA): TGTGCCAGCAGTTACCGTCCAGGGAGAAACGAGCAGTACTTC. The chain uses TRBV6-5 and TRBJ2-7; D possibly uses TRBD1 or TRBD2 (5 bases each). The CDR3 sequence is 14 residues long. The V gene's germline CDR1 is MNHEY and CDR2 SVGAGI. The V gene lost 2 bases and the J gene lost 5 bases, with 13 bases spanning the gap.